The clone carrying this T cell receptor beta chain was seen once. Trimming removed 4 bases from V and 4 bases from J, with 6 bases in between. This CDR3 is built from 12 residues. Germline-derived CDR1 and CDR2 are LGHNT and FRNRAP. Profiled with immunoSEQ multiplex PCR; TCRdb holds only in-frame clones, not every one. The repertoire holds some 120,000 clones, with 75% to 95% as singletons. The sample belongs to a study of control samples from healthy donors and cancer patients. The chain uses TRBV12-5 and TRBJ2-3; D may be TRBD2 (6 bases). The sequenced sample consisted of blood. The sequence was obtained from a man aged 18 to 29 in good health. The CDR3 nucleotides read TGTGCTAGTGGTTGGGGGGCAGATACGCAGTATTTT. It is translated as CASGWGADTQYF.